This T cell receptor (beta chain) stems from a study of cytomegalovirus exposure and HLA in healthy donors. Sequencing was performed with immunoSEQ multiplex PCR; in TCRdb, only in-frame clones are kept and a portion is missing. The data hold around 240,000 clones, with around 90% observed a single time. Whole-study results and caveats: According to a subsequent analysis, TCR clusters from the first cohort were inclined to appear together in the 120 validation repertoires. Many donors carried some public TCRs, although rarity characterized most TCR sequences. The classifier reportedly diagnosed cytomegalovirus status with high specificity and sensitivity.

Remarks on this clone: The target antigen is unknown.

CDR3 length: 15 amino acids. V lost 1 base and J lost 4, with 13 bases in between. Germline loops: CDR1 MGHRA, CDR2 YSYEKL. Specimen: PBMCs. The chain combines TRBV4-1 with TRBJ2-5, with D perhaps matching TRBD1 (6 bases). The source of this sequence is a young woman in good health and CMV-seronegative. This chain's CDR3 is CASSQVLEGGETQYF. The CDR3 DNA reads TGCGCCAGCAGCCAAGTATTGGAAGGGGGAGAGACCCAGTACTTC.